This T cell receptor beta chain was found in a study of T cells in Graves' hyperthyroidism and ophthalmopathy. Amplified TCR beta CDR3 regions came from RNA transcripts. In the first-round RT-PCR of the TCR CDR3, the HTBI primer set was used. TCRdb re-called the multiplex PCR reads through MiXCR, storing one row per CDR3 protein. The sample includes more than 350,000 distinct CDR3 sequences, roughly 15% of them seen just once. Overall study findings and caveats: Most expanded thyroid clonotypes above 0.001 also appeared in blood.

V shed 5 bases and J shed 4 bases, with 17 bases lying between them. Per germline, CDR1 MDHEN and CDR2 SYDVKM. The CDR3 totals 15 residues. Concerning this clonotype itself: Antigen unknown.

Patients affected by ophthalmopathy presented a Clinical Activity Score of at least 3, a NOSPECS grade of at least 4, and disease duration below 3 months. Diagnosis rested on symptoms, serum thyroxine and TRAb, thyroid ultrasound, and orbital computed tomography. More than 9.5 ml fresh peripheral blood yielded the PBMCs. The chain employs TRBV28 and TRBJ1-1; D perhaps matches TRBD1 (6 bases). The origin of this receptor is a woman aged 55-69 years with Graves' ophthalmopathy. What was sequenced was blood. CDR3 residues: CASSPQGGRRTEAFF. The CDR3 DNA is TGTGCCAGCAGTCCACAGGGAGGGCGGCGCACTGAAGCTTTCTTT.